This T cell receptor beta chain stems from a study of cytomegalovirus exposure and HLA in healthy donors. Study results and caveats: Being indistinguishable, some V segments were excluded, TRBV6-2 and TRBV6-3 among them.

PCR primers comprised 60 Vbeta and 13 Jbeta primers. Here immunoSEQ multiplex PCR was the method, and the copy in TCRdb shows in-frame clones only, minus some. The sample includes 160,000 or so clones, about 80% seen only once; the top ten take roughly 4.7%. V dropped 5 bases and J dropped 9 bases, with 17 bases sitting between them. The CDR3 is made up of 14 amino acids. Germline V gene data show CDR1 as SGHVS and CDR2 as FQNEAQ. About this clone itself: The antigen remains undetermined.

Everyone who donated was a healthy bone marrow donor. Unrecorded immune exposure was likely among donors, who were nominally healthy when sampled. What was sequenced was PBMCs. The source of this sequence is a man aged 25-40 years in good health and CMV-seronegative. This chain links TRBV7-8 with TRBJ1-5, with D perhaps TRBD1 (5 bases). CDR3 in amino acids: CASSPRQMSRPQHF. The CDR3 DNA reads as TGTGCCAGCAGCCCCCGACAGATGTCTCGGCCCCAGCATTTT.